A single sample is the source of the 15 T cell receptor beta chains below, sequenced in a study of graft-versus-host responses after intestinal transplantation. No antigen has been assigned to these receptors. TCRdb's copy holds only in-frame clones and misses some; the assay was immunoSEQ multiplex PCR. This table has 73,000 or so clones, around 89% appearing once. Specimen: unstimulated CD8+ T cells sorted from spleen or lymph node cells, collected before transplant. The receptor set was obtained from a human donor who was the organ donor for an intestinal transplant.

This chain connects TRBV5-1 to TRBJ1-2, with a tentative D call TRBD1 (6 bases). V lost 1 base to trimming and J lost 0 bases, with 13 bases between them. The germline V gene has CDR1 SGHRS and CDR2 YFSETQ. The CDR3 spans 16 residues. This chain's CDR3 is CASSLNPQGANYGYTF. CDR3 DNA sequence: TGCGCCAGCAGCTTGAATCCACAGGGAGCTAACTATGGCTACACCTTC.

The V call is TRBV6-6, the J call TRBJ1-1; D is perhaps TRBD1 (5 bases). From germline, CDR1 is MNHNY and CDR2 SVGAGI (reference sequence). The CDR3 runs to 14 residues. The germline V and J ends were trimmed by 4 bases and 3 bases, with 12 bases remaining between them. The CDR3: CASSSGAGDTEAFF. In DNA form, the CDR3 reads TGTGCCAGCAGTTCGGGAGCGGGGGACACTGAAGCTTTCTTT.

This clone was recorded a few times. CDR3 DNA sequence: TGTGCCAGTAGTACGACAGGGGTTCAGCCCCAGCATTTT. Translating it yields CASSTTGVQPQHF. This chain joins TRBV19 and TRBJ1-5; TRBD1 aligns across 8 bases. The CDR3 totals 13 residues. CDR1 and CDR2 from the germline V gene are LNHDA and SQIVND (reference sequence). The V gene end was trimmed by 4 bases and the J gene end by 6 bases; junction bases not matched to a gene: 2.

A note on this clone: The same CDR3 arises from other DNA sequences in this sample as well. The chain recombines TRBV6-5 with TRBJ1-1; D is undetermined. This CDR3 comprises 12 residues. Germline CDR1 reads MNHEY; CDR2 reads SVGAGI. V lost 5 bases to trimming and J lost 1 base, with 5 bases between them. The CDR3 reads CASSPGNTEAFF. In DNA form, the CDR3 reads TGTGCCAGCAGTCCGGGGAACACTGAAGCTTTCTTT.

The V gene is TRBV7-9, the J gene TRBJ2-1, with 7 bases fitting TRBD2. Germline V gene data show CDR1 as SEHNR and CDR2 as FQNEAQ (reference sequence). Trimming cost V 5 bases and J 7 bases; bases outside gene matches: 11. The CDR3 sequence is 15 residues long. CDR3 amino acids: CASSPRTRRENEQFF. CDR3 bases: TGTGCCAGCAGCCCTAGGACTAGGAGAGAGAATGAGCAGTTCTTC.

The rearrangement joins TRBV13 to TRBJ2-3; 9 bases agree with TRBD2. Germline trimming cut 1 base from V and 2 bases from J; bases unmatched to any gene: 4. This CDR3 contains 16 residues. Germline V lookup: CDR1 PRHDT, CDR2 FYEKMQ (reference sequence). Here the CDR3 DNA reads TGTGCCAGCAGCTTAGTCAGCGGGGGGCCCACAGATACGCAGTATTTT. It specifies CASSLVSGGPTDTQYF.

The J gene is TRBJ1-5, the V gene TRBV28; D remains ambiguous. CDR3 length: 14 residues. CDR1 and CDR2 (germline): MDHEN, SYDVKM. V gave up 10 bases and J gave up 1 base, with 14 bases separating them. CDR3 sequence reads: CATVVRGSNQPQHF. In nucleotides, the CDR3 is TGTGCCACCGTCGTGCGAGGGAGCAATCAGCCCCAGCATTTT.

The chain is built from TRBV6-6 and TRBJ2-7, with D possibly being TRBD2 (5 bases). The CDR3 runs 15 residues. Trimming stripped 7 bases from V and 2 bases from J, with 18 bases between. Germline CDR1 reads MNHNY; CDR2 reads SVGAGI (reference sequence). CDR3 loop: CASTARTSYPYEQYV. The CDR3 DNA reads as TGTGCCAGCACTGCTAGGACTTCCTACCCCTACGAGCAGTACGTC.

V usage is TRBV7-2 and J usage is TRBJ1-2; maybe TRBD1 (5 bases). This CDR3 has 14 residues. V was pared by 7 bases and J by 3 bases, with 15 bases between. In germline, CDR1 is SGHTA, CDR2 FQGNSA. CDR3: CASTFPGTYYGYTF. CDR3 DNA sequence: TGTGCCAGCACCTTTCCAGGGACTTACTATGGCTACACCTTC.

This CDR3 reads CASSYEGNQPQHF. The CDR3, as DNA: TGTGCCAGCAGTTACGAGGGCAATCAGCCCCAGCATTTT. The chain has TRBV6-6 and TRBJ1-5; no clear D gene. The length of the CDR3 is 13 residues. The V gene's germline CDR1 is MNHNY and CDR2 SVGAGI (reference sequence). The germline V and J ends were trimmed by 2 bases and 2 bases, with 4 bases remaining between them.

The chain uses TRBV4-1 and TRBJ2-1, with 7 bases fitting TRBD2. The J segment lost 10 bases and the V segment lost 4 bases, leaving 13 bases of the junction unmatched. This CDR3 is 15 amino acids long. In germline, CDR1 is MGHRA, CDR2 YSYEKL. The CDR3 DNA reads TGCGCCAGCAGCCTCCTCGTCGACCGAGCGGGGGAGCAGTTCTTC. The encoded protein is CASSLLVDRAGEQFF.

This clone came up once. The gene calls are TRBV29-1 and TRBJ2-1, with 8 nucleotides matching TRBD1. This CDR3 region has 15 residues. Germline-derived CDR1 and CDR2 are SQVTM and ANQGSEA. V trimming: 6 bases; J trimming: 3 bases; junction bases outside the gene matches: 10. CDR3 sequence: CSVPIDGQGYNEQFF. Written as DNA, the CDR3 is TGCAGCGTACCAATAGACGGACAGGGCTACAATGAGCAGTTCTTC.

The chain couples TRBV14 to TRBJ1-2, with D tentatively TRBD1 (5 bases). The germline V gene encodes CDR1 SGHDN and CDR2 FVKESK. The V and J ends lost 6 bases and 9 bases respectively, with 14 bases between them. There are 12 residues in the CDR3. CDR3 nucleotides: TGTGCCAGCAGTGCCGAATCAGGGAGCTACACCTTC. Translation gives CASSAESGSYTF.

This rearrangement joins TRBV5-1 to TRBJ1-1, with D uncertain. Germline CDR1 is SGHRS and CDR2 is YFSETQ. This CDR3 has 13 residues. The V end lost 0 bases, the J end lost 4 bases, and 7 bases lay between the germline ends. The CDR3 coding sequence is TGCGCCAGCAGCTTGGATAGTGCCACTGAAGCTTTCTTT. As protein: CASSLDSATEAFF.

V and J are TRBV13 and TRBJ2-2; D is unclear. The CDR3 runs 15 residues. V was pared by 2 bases and J by 8 bases, with 15 bases between. Per germline, CDR1 PRHDT and CDR2 FYEKMQ (reference sequence). CDR3 sequence: CASSLFSLPSGELFF. The DNA for the CDR3 is TGTGCCAGCAGCTTATTTTCACTGCCGTCTGGGGAGCTGTTTTTT.